A single T cell receptor (beta chain) is shown here with its context. What it binds is unknown. One entry per CDR3 protein results from TCRdb running MiXCR on the reads. The sample lists fewer than 950,000 distinct CDR3 sequences; around a third were seen once. This CDR3 is 17 amino acids long. Between the trimmed V and J ends, which lost 4 bases and 2 bases, there was a span of 20 bases. CDR1 and CDR2 (germline): SGHRS, YFSETQ. The data were taken from a study of T cell repertoires in cytomegalovirus infection. General study points: The study found HLA-C-restricted CMV-specific TCR beta clonotypes dominating the ex vivo response.

The starting material was cultured CD8+ T cells from PBMCs, obtained from culture after CMV antigen stimulation. This rearrangement joins TRBV5-1 to TRBJ2-3; D tentatively reads TRBD1 or TRBD2 (5 bases each). This TCR was sampled from a human donor in good health (CMV status not recorded). Some clones in this sample may be carry-over from other donors' samples. CDR3 DNA sequence: TGCGCCAGCAGCACGAAGGGGACCACGGAACACACAGATACGCAGTATTTT. Its protein product is CASSTKGTTEHTDTQYF. The whole variable domain, filled in from reference TRBV5-1 and TRBJ2-3, reads KAGVTQTPRYLIKTRGQQVTLSCSPISGHRSVSWYQQTPGQGLQFLFEYFSETQRNKGNFPGRFSGRQFSNSRSEMNVSTLELGDSALYLCASSTKGTTEHTDTQYFGPGTRLTVL.